This T cell receptor (beta chain) was sequenced during a study of OX40 agonist ivuxolimab in advanced cancers. Findings of the study overall: By week 6 at 0.1 to 3.0 mg/kg, blood CD4+ and CD8+ T cells had expanded clonally.

This clone was recorded once. The target antigen is unknown. Assay used: immunoSEQ multiplex PCR; TCRdb lists only in-frame clones, some missing. The sample carries approximately 74,000 clones, about 93% recorded once. From germline, CDR1 is SGHRS and CDR2 YFSETQ. After removal of 2 bases from V and 6 bases from J, the junction contained 7 bases not matched to a gene. CDR3 size: 15 residues. This receptor was taken from an adult with an advanced solid tumor such as melanoma, head and neck, liver or kidney cancer. The sample here was CD4+ or CD8+ T cells sorted from blood, taken in a trial of the OX40 agonist ivuxolimab. The chain couples TRBV5-1 to TRBJ2-3; the match to TRBD1 covers 9 bases. CDR3 amino acids: CASSFTGGLVDTQYF. The CDR3 DNA reads as TGCGCCAGCAGCTTCACAGGGGGCTTGGTCGATACGCAGTATTTT.